A single sample is the source of the 27 T cell receptor beta chains below, sequenced in a study of blood T cell repertoires in COVID-19. Using immunoSEQ multiplex PCR, the repertoire was profiled, and TCRdb retains in-frame clones only, with some absent. The sample records roughly 100,000 clones, approximately 88% being singletons. Input material: peripheral blood. The source of these receptors is a human donor in a cohort sampled during active COVID-19.

The CDR3 DNA reads as TGTGCCAGCAGCTTGTATGGACAGAATTCACCCCTCCACTTT. Translating it yields CASSLYGQNSPLHF. The rearrangement joins TRBV5-4 to TRBJ1-6, with D possibly being TRBD1 (6 bases). The CDR3 extends over 14 amino acids. Germline CDR1 is SGHNT and CDR2 is YYREEE (reference sequence). Deletions cut 1 base from V and 7 bases from J, with 9 bases between.

The chain recombines TRBV28 with TRBJ2-1, with a weak D call TRBD2 (5 bases). Trimming took 6 bases from V and 6 from J, leaving 15 bases between them. Germline assignment: CDR1 MDHEN and CDR2 SYDVKM. The CDR3 length is 14 residues. As DNA, the CDR3 is TGTGCCAGCAGCCCGGACTCCCCGGGCAATGAGCAGTTCTTC. Its translation: CASSPDSPGNEQFF.

The chain links TRBV7-9 to TRBJ2-3, with D possibly being TRBD1 (6 bases). The V gene's germline CDR1 is SEHNR and CDR2 FQNEAQ (reference sequence). The V gene lost 8 bases and the J gene lost 2 bases, with 11 bases spanning the gap. The CDR3 is made up of 13 amino acids. This CDR3 is CASVDSLTDTQYF. The CDR3 nucleotides read TGTGCCAGCGTGGACAGCCTCACAGATACGCAGTATTTT.

Points on this clone: One junction end disagrees with the germline gene, perhaps due to a read error. The V gene is TRBV30, the J gene TRBJ2-7, with 10 positions matching TRBD1. The germline V gene encodes CDR1 GTSNPN and CDR2 SVGIG (reference sequence). CDR3 length: 11 residues. The CDR3 region has the DNA TGTGCCTGGACTGCCGACAGGGGGCACGACTTC. It encodes CAWTADRGHDF.

CDR3 nucleotides: TGTGCCATAAGGGGGGCAACCGGGACTAGCTCCTACGAGCAGTACTTC. It translates to CAIRGATGTSSYEQYF. The V call is TRBV10-3, the J call TRBJ2-7; the match to TRBD2 covers 8 bases. V gave up 9 bases and J gave up 0 bases; unmatched junction bases: 13. The CDR3 totals 16 residues. Per germline, CDR1 ENHRY and CDR2 SYGVKD.

The gene calls are TRBV19 and TRBJ1-2; 11 bases are a match to TRBD1. CDR3 length: 17 amino acids. Per the germline V gene, CDR1 is LNHDA and CDR2 is SQIVND (reference sequence). V lost 3 bases and J lost 0; bases outside the gene matches: 6. As DNA, the CDR3 is TGTGCCAGTAGTATCCGGGACAGGGGGACAGCTAACTATGGCTACACCTTC. Encoded protein: CASSIRDRGTANYGYTF.

The genes are TRBV12-5 and TRBJ1-5; 8 bases line up with TRBD1. CDR3 length: 18 residues. The germline V gene encodes CDR1 LGHNT and CDR2 FRNRAP. The V and J ends lost 4 bases and 2 bases, in that order; junction bases with no gene match: 13. As DNA, the CDR3 is TGTGCTAGTGGTTCCGAACGCCTAGACAGGGGAGGCAATCAGCCCCAGCATTTT. Translating it yields CASGSERLDRGGNQPQHF.

The chain recombines TRBV7-2 with TRBJ1-2; a weak D match, TRBD1 (6 bases). Looked up from germline, CDR1 is SGHTA and CDR2 is FQGNSA. V was shortened by 3 bases and J by 3 bases, with 11 bases between the two germline ends. The CDR3 is 14 amino acids. In nucleotides, the CDR3 is TGTGCCAGCAGCTTTCTACAGGGCGACTATGGCTACACCTTC. Translating gives CASSFLQGDYGYTF.

The chain links TRBV4-2 to TRBJ2-7; the match to TRBD1 covers 9 bases. With V trimmed by 2 bases and J by 5 bases, 7 bases remained unmatched. The CDR3 covers 15 residues. Germline V gene data show CDR1 as LGHNA and CDR2 as YNFKEQ. The CDR3 DNA sequence: TGTGCCAGCAGCCAACTCTTCGGGACAGGGCACGAGCAGTACTTC. It yields the protein CASSQLFGTGHEQYF.

This chain connects TRBV7-9 to TRBJ2-2; D is ambiguous. The V and J ends lost 1 base and 7 bases respectively, with 4 bases between them. Per the germline V gene, CDR1 is SEHNR and CDR2 is FQNEAQ (reference sequence). This CDR3 is built from 12 residues. This CDR3 is CASSLGIGELFF. CDR3 sequence (DNA): TGTGCCAGCAGCTTAGGTATCGGGGAGCTGTTTTTT. The whole variable domain, filled in from reference TRBV7-9 and TRBJ2-2, reads DTGVSQNPRHKITKRGQNVTFRCDPISEHNRLYWYRQTLGQGPEFLTYFQNEAQLEKSRLLSDRFSAERPKGSFSTLEIQRTEQGDSAMYLCASSLGIGELFFGEGSRLTVL.

The rearrangement joins TRBV6-2 or TRBV6-3 to TRBJ2-1; tentatively, D is TRBD2 (5 bases). CDR3 length: 17 amino acids. Trimming took 6 bases from V and 6 from J, leaving 24 bases between them. In germline, CDR1 is MNHEY, CDR2 SVGEGT. The CDR3 loop reads CASSHFSLARGGNEQFF. The CDR3 DNA is TGTGCCAGCAGCCACTTTTCTTTGGCCCGGGGTGGCAATGAGCAGTTCTTC.

The rearrangement links TRBV13 to TRBJ2-7, with D unclear. Trimming pared 1 base from V and 3 bases from J, leaving 7 bases between. CDR1 and CDR2 (germline): PRHDT, FYEKMQ (reference sequence). This CDR3 spans 13 amino acids. CDR3 in DNA: TGTGCCAGCAGCTTAGCAGGTATCTACGAGCAGTACTTC. It is translated as CASSLAGIYEQYF.

This rearrangement joins TRBV7-9 to TRBJ2-1; 9 bases line up with TRBD1. The V and J ends lost 5 bases and 3 bases, in that order; junction bases with no gene match: 5. Germline V gene lookup returns CDR1 SEHNR and CDR2 FQNEAQ (reference sequence). The CDR3 runs 15 residues. CDR3 amino acids: CASSEGDRVYNEQFF. The CDR3 DNA reads TGTGCCAGCAGCGAAGGGGACAGGGTCTACAATGAGCAGTTCTTC.

The rearrangement links TRBV18 to TRBJ1-3, with 8 bases that match TRBD1. The CDR3 is 18 amino acids. The ends lost 2 bases at V and 4 bases at J; junction bases unmatched: 13. CDR1 is KGHSH and CDR2 is LQKENI in the germline V gene. This CDR3 is CASSPTIHARGQGNTIYF. The CDR3 DNA follows: TGTGCCAGCTCACCAACGATCCACGCCAGGGGGCAGGGAAACACCATATATTTT.

This sequence joins TRBV7-2 and TRBJ2-7; 8 bases are a match to TRBD2. CDR1 and CDR2 (germline): SGHTA, FQGNSA. Trimming cost V 1 base and J 0 bases; bases outside gene matches: 2. The CDR3 has 15 residues. CDR3 sequence (DNA): TGTGCCAGCAGCTTAGGAAGCGGGGGCTCCTACGAGCAGTACTTC. Its translation: CASSLGSGGSYEQYF. The full variable domain, with the rest looked up from reference TRBV7-2 and TRBJ2-7, is GAGVSQSPSNKVTEKGKDVELRCDPISGHTALYWYRQSLGQGLEFLIYFQGNSAPDKSGLPSDRFSAERTGGSVSTLTIQRTQQEDSAVYLCASSLGSGGSYEQYFGPGTRLTVT.

V is TRBV6-1 and J is TRBJ1-5; TRBD1 matches at 7 bases. Germline CDR1 is MNHNS and CDR2 is SASEGT. V dropped 2 bases and J dropped 2; count of bases not matched to a gene: 0. The CDR3 totals 14 residues. CDR3 nucleotides: TGTGCCAGCAGTGAACAGGGGGGCAATCAGCCCCAGCATTTT. It specifies CASSEQGGNQPQHF.

The chain combines TRBV3-1 (or the pseudogene TRBV3-2) with TRBJ2-1; 12 bases match TRBD2. Germline-derived CDR1 and CDR2 are LGHDT and YNNKEL (reference sequence). This CDR3 has 20 residues. V trimming: 3 bases; J trimming: 0 bases; junction bases outside the gene matches: 12. The CDR3 loop reads CASSQGSASGGASSYNEQFF. The CDR3, as DNA: TGTGCCAGCAGCCAGGGTTCAGCTAGCGGGGGGGCGAGCTCCTACAATGAGCAGTTCTTC.

The chain has TRBV7-2 and TRBJ1-1; TRBD1 might be the D (5 bases). V lost 5 bases to trimming and J lost 0 bases, with 13 bases between them. CDR3 length equals 15 residues. Germline values: CDR1 SGHTA, CDR2 FQGNSA. The CDR3 region has the DNA TGTGCCAGCAGCGGGGGGGGAGCTATGAACACTGAAGCTTTCTTT. The encoded protein is CASSGGGAMNTEAFF.

This chain links TRBV4-1 with TRBJ2-2, with TRBD2 matching over 13 bases. Germline loops: CDR1 MGHRA, CDR2 YSYEKL. The V and J ends lost 4 bases and 6 bases, in that order; junction bases with no gene match: 8. The CDR3 is made up of 17 amino acids. The CDR3, as DNA: TGCGCCAGCAGCCCGGAGCGACTAGCGGGGGGACCCGGGGAGCTGTTTTTT. This encodes CASSPERLAGGPGELFF.

The chain links TRBV7-3 to TRBJ1-1; D not resolved. The length of the CDR3 is 13 residues. Trimming cost V 5 bases and J 4 bases, with 11 bases left between them. The germline CDR1 and CDR2 sequences are SGHTA and FQGTGA. This CDR3 is CASSLGSLTEAFF. The CDR3 nucleotides read TGTGCCAGCAGCCTAGGATCTCTCACTGAAGCTTTCTTT.

The rearrangement uses TRBV11-2 and TRBJ1-5; D gene unclear. V was pared by 8 bases and J by 0 bases, with 11 bases between. There are 14 residues in the CDR3. Germline lookup yields CDR1 SGHAT and CDR2 FQNNGV. CDR3: CASPQSYSNQPQHF. CDR3 coding DNA: TGTGCCAGCCCCCAGTCTTATAGCAATCAGCCCCAGCATTTT.

This clone was observed once. The chain carries TRBV3-1 (or the pseudogene TRBV3-2) and TRBJ2-7; 7 positions match TRBD1. Germline V gives CDR1 LGHDT, CDR2 YNNKEL (reference sequence). The CDR3 covers 15 residues. V trimming: 1 base; J trimming: 1 base; junction bases outside the gene matches: 4. This chain's CDR3 is CASSQGVTGSYEQYF. CDR3 nucleotides: TGTGCCAGCAGCCAAGGGGTGACAGGGTCCTACGAGCAGTACTTC.

The chain joins TRBV7-2 to TRBJ2-1, with TRBD1 matching over 7 bases. The length of the CDR3 is 15 residues. CDR1 SGHTA and CDR2 FQGNSA come from the germline V gene. Trimming at V came to 1 base and at J to 2 bases, leaving 2 bases not matched to a gene. The CDR3 here is CASSLGQGTYNEQFF. CDR3 nucleotide sequence: TGTGCCAGCAGCTTAGGACAGGGAACCTACAATGAGCAGTTCTTC.

The chain couples TRBV29-1 to TRBJ2-1, with 7 bases aligning to TRBD1. The V gene end was trimmed by 7 bases and the J gene end by 3 bases; junction bases not matched to a gene: 6. The CDR3 covers 13 residues. CDR1 and CDR2 from the germline V gene are SQVTM and ANQGSEA. CDR3 in amino acids: CSDRQGNYNEQFF. The DNA of the CDR3 is TGCAGCGACCGACAGGGAAACTACAATGAGCAGTTCTTC.

This chain joins TRBV9 and TRBJ2-7; D is perhaps TRBD2 (6 bases). The V end was cut by 3 bases, the J end by 1 base, with 17 bases between. The germline CDR1 and CDR2 sequences are SGDLS and YYNGEE. CDR3 length: 16 residues. This CDR3 reads CASSAPPGEGSYEQYF. The CDR3 DNA reads as TGTGCCAGCAGCGCCCCACCGGGGGAAGGGTCCTACGAGCAGTACTTC.

The rearrangement links TRBV6-4 to TRBJ2-1, with D maybe TRBD2 (7 bases). Per the germline V gene, CDR1 is MRHNA and CDR2 is SNTAGT. The CDR3 covers 13 residues. V was trimmed by 0 bases and J by 16 bases, leaving 16 bases between them. CDR3 residues: CASSDSPGGERFF. In DNA, the CDR3 is TGTGCCAGCAGTGACTCTCCGGGGGGCGAGCGATTCTTC.

The chain uses TRBV7-2 and TRBJ2-3, with D possibly TRBD2 on 6 matching bases. Trimming cost V 0 bases and J 3 bases, with 10 bases left between them. CDR3 length equals 15 residues. Per germline, CDR1 SGHTA and CDR2 FQGNSA. CDR3 DNA: TGTGCCAGCAGCTTAGCCGGGAGAGAGACAGATACGCAGTATTTT. Translation: CASSLAGRETDTQYF.